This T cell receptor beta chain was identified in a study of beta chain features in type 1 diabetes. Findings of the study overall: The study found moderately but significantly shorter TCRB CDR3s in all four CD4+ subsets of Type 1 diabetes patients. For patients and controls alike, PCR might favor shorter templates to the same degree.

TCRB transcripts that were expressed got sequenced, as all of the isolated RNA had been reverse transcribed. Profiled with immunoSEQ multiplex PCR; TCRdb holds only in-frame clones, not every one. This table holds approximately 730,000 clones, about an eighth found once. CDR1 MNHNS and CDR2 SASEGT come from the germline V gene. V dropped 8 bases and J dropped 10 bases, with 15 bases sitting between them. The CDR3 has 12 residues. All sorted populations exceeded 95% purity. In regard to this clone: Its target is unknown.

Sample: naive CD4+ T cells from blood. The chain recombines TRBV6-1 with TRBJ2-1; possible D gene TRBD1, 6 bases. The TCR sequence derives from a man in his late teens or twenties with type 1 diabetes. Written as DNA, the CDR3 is TGTGCCAGCGGGGATGGCAGGGGCGAGCAGTTCTTC. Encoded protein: CASGDGRGEQFF.